The 8 T cell receptor beta chains below come from one sample, sequenced in a study of beta chain features in type 1 diabetes. General study points: Type 1 diabetes patients showed a moderate but significant shortening of TCRB CDR3s in all four CD4+ subsets.

Expressed TCRB transcripts got sequenced, as all isolated RNA was reverse transcribed. TCRdb keeps only in-frame clones here, not all; method: immunoSEQ multiplex PCR. There are roughly 290,000 clones in the sample; about 15% occur only once, and less than 0.02% lies in the top ten. The antigens these receptors bind are not known. The specimen sequenced was naive CD4+ T cells from blood. These receptors were obtained from a man between 18 and 35 years old with type 1 diabetes.

This clone appeared a few times. The chain employs TRBV28 and TRBJ2-7, with 8 bases aligning to TRBD1. Trimming took 3 bases from V and 3 from J; bases not matched to a gene: 4. The germline CDR1 and CDR2 sequences are MDHEN and SYDVKM. The CDR3 length is 14 residues. In DNA, the CDR3 is TGTGCCAGCAGTTTCGCGACAGGGGTCTACGAGCAGTACTTC. Protein sequence: CASSFATGVYEQYF. Complete variable domain (other parts from reference TRBV28 and TRBJ2-7): DVKVTQSSRYLVKRTGEKVFLECVQDMDHENMFWYRQDPGLGLRLIYFSYDVKMKEKGDIPEGYSVSREKKERFSLILESASTNQTSMYLCASSFATGVYEQYFGPGTRLTVT.

The rearrangement links TRBV7-9 to TRBJ1-2; D not certain. CDR3 size: 13 residues. Between the trimmed V and J ends, which lost 4 bases and 2 bases, there was a span of 8 bases. Per germline, CDR1 SEHNR and CDR2 FQNEAQ (reference sequence). CDR3 coding DNA: TGTGCCAGCAGCTCCGACACGAACTATGGCTACACCTTC. Its translation is CASSSDTNYGYTF.

This clone has just a few counts. The CDR3 nucleotides are TGTGCCAGCAGTGAACAGACGGGGAATCAGCCCCAGCATTTT. Its translation is CASSEQTGNQPQHF. The chain links TRBV2 to TRBJ1-5; D gene uncertain. CDR1 SNHLY and CDR2 FYNNEI come from the germline V gene. The germline V and J ends were trimmed by 2 bases and 4 bases, with 9 bases remaining between them. The CDR3 is 14 residues long.

This sequence joins TRBV5-6 and TRBJ1-2; no reliable D call. V lost 1 base, J lost 4 bases, and 5 bases lay in between. The CDR3 is 12 residues long. Germline CDR1 and CDR2: SGHDT and YYEEEE. The CDR3 sequence is CASSLSPYGYTF. CDR3 in DNA: TGTGCCAGCAGCTTGTCTCCCTATGGCTACACCTTC.

Concerning this clone: Different DNA sequences within this sample yield the same CDR3. The J gene is TRBJ2-7, the V gene TRBV6-5; 7 bases map to TRBD2. The trim removed 0 bases at V and 3 bases at J, leaving 5 bases unmatched. The germline V gene has CDR1 MNHEY and CDR2 SVGAGI. The CDR3 is 15 residues long. CDR3 nucleotide sequence: TGTGCCAGCAGTTACTCCGGGACTACCAGCTACGAGCAGTACTTC. Amino acid sequence: CASSYSGTTSYEQYF.

V and J are TRBV28 and TRBJ2-3; weak D call: TRBD1 (5 bases). There are 12 residues in the CDR3. Germline V CDR1 and CDR2: MDHEN, SYDVKM. V dropped 8 bases and J dropped 0 bases, with 6 bases sitting between them. CDR3 in amino acids: CASRQSTDTQYF. The DNA for the CDR3 is TGTGCCAGCCGACAGAGCACAGATACGCAGTATTTT.

This clone was counted only a few times. The CDR3 region is CASIGGGFYEQYF. The CDR3 DNA is TGTGCCAGCATCGGGGGGGGATTCTACGAGCAGTACTTC. This sequence joins TRBV28 and TRBJ2-7; 8 bases match TRBD2. V shed 7 bases, J shed 3 bases, and the junction held 5 bases outside the gene matches. In germline, CDR1 is MDHEN, CDR2 SYDVKM. The CDR3 consists of 13 residues.

This clone was detected only a few times. The chain links TRBV4-2 to TRBJ1-5, with 8 nucleotides matching TRBD1. J gave up 2 bases and V 4 bases, and 4 bases lay outside the gene matches. The CDR3 is made up of 15 amino acids. Germline V lookup: CDR1 LGHNA, CDR2 YNFKEQ. In DNA form, the CDR3 reads TGTGCCAGCAGCCCGATGGACAGGGGCAATCAGCCCCAGCATTTT. This sequence encodes CASSPMDRGNQPQHF.